This is a list of T cell receptor beta chains from one sample in a study of T cells in Graves' hyperthyroidism and ophthalmopathy. Via MiXCR, TCRdb re-called the multiplex PCR reads, giving one row per CDR3 protein. This table has under 300,000 distinct CDR3 sequences, around a quarter appearing once. Sequenced material: blood. The origin of the receptors is a man between 40 and 49 years old with Graves' hyperthyroidism that later progressed to Graves' ophthalmopathy. CDR3s include the opening cysteine and the closing phenylalanine or tryptophan.

J gene | V gene | CDR3 protein
TRBJ1-2 | TRBV12-3/TRBV12-4 | CASSLSPGQNYGYTF
TRBJ2-2 | TRBV5-1 | CASSLADRLELFF
TRBJ2-7 | TRBV28 | CASRSPGLAGTYEQYF
TRBJ2-5 | TRBV6-1 | CASSEPGQRETQYF
TRBJ1-2 | TRBV6-1 | CASTQQGPPRDGYTF
TRBJ1-6 | TRBV7-3 | CASSLGGPNSPLHF
TRBJ1-5 | TRBV7-2 | CASSLGNEYQPQHF
TRBJ1-5 | TRBV30 | CAWSHSSAGDLSNQPQHF
TRBJ1-1 | TRBV7-3 | CASSQQGASTEAFF
TRBJ2-4 | TRBV5-1 | CASSSPGGGENIQYF
TRBJ1-1 | TRBV6-1 | CASREGFRRGRVRGEAFF